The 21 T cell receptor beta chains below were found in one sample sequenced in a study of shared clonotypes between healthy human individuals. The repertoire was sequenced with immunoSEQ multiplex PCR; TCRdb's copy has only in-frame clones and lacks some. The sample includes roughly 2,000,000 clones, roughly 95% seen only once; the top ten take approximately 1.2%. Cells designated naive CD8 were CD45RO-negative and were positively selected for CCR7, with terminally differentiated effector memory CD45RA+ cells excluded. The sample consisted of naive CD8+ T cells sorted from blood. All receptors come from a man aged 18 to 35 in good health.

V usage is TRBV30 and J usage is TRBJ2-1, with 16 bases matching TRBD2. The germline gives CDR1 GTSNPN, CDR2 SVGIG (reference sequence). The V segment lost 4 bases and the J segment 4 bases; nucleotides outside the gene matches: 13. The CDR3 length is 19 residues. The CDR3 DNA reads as TGTGCCTGGACCAGCCTGGGACTAGCGGGGGGGCCTTCATACAATGAGCAGTTCTTC. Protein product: CAWTSLGLAGGPSYNEQFF.

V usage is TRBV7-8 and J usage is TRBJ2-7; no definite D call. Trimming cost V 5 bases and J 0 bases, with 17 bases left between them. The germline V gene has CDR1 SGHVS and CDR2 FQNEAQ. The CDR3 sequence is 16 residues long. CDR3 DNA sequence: TGTGCCAGCAGCCCCCTGTTGACTGGTAGCTCCTACGAGCAGTACTTC. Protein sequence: CASSPLLTGSSYEQYF. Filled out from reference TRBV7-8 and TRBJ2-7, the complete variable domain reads GAGVSQSPRYKVAKRGQDVALRCDPISGHVSLFWYQQALGQGPEFLTYFQNEAQLDKSGLPSDRFFAERPEGSVSTLKIQRTQQEDSAVYLCASSPLLTGSSYEQYFGPGTRLTVT.

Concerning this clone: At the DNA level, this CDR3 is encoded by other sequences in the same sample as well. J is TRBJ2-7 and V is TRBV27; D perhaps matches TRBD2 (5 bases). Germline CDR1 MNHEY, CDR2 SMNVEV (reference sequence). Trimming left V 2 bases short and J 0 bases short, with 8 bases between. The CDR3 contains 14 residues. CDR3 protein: CASSLVGSSYEQYF. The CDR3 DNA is TGTGCCAGCAGTTTAGTGGGGAGCTCCTACGAGCAGTACTTC.

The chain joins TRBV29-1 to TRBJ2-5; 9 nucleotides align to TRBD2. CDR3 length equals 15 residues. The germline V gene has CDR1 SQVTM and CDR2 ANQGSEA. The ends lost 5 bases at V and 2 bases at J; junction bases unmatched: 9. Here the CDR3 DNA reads TGCAGCGTTACTCGGGCGGGGGGGCGGCAAGAGACCCAGTACTTC. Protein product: CSVTRAGGRQETQYF.

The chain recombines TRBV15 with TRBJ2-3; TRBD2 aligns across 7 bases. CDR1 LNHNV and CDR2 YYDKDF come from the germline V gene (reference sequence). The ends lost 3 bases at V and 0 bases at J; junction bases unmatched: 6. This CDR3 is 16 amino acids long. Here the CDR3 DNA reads TGTGCCACCAGCAGTACCGGGACTATCAGCACAGATACGCAGTATTTT. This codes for CATSSTGTISTDTQYF. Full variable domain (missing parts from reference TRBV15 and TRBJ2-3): DAMVIQNPRYQVTQFGKPVTLSCSQTLNHNVMYWYQQKSSQAPKLLFHYYDKDFNNEADTPDNFQSRRPNTSFCFLDIRSPGLGDTAMYLCATSSTGTISTDTQYFGPGTRLTVL.

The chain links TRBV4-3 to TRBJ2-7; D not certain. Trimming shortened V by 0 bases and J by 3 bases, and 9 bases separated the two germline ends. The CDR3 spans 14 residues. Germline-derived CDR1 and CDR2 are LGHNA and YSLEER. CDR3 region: CASSQDLHLYEQYF. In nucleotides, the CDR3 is TGCGCCAGCAGCCAAGATCTCCACCTCTACGAGCAGTACTTC.

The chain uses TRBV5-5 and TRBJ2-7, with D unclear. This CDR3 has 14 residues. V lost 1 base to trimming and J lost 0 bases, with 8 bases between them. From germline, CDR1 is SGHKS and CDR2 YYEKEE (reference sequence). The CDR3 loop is CASSLLGASYEQYF. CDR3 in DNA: TGTGCCAGCAGCTTGCTGGGTGCCTCCTACGAGCAGTACTTC.

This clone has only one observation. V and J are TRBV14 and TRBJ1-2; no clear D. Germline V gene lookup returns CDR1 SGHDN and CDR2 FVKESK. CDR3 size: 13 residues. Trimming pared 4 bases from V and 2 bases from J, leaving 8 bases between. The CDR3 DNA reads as TGTGCCAGCAGCCTGAGCACAAACTATGGCTACACCTTC. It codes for CASSLSTNYGYTF.

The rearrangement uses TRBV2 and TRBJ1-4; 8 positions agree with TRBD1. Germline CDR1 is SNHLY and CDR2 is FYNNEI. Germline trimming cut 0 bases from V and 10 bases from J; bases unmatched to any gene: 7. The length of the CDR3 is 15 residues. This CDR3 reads CASSEALTGGGKLFF. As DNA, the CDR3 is TGTGCCAGCAGTGAAGCGCTAACAGGGGGTGGAAAACTGTTTTTT.

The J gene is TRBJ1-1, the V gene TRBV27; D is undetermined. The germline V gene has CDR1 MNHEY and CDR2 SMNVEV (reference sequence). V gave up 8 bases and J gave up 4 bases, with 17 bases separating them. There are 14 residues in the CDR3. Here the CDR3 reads CASYPRGPVTEAFF. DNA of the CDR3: TGTGCCAGCTATCCCAGAGGCCCGGTCACTGAAGCTTTCTTT.

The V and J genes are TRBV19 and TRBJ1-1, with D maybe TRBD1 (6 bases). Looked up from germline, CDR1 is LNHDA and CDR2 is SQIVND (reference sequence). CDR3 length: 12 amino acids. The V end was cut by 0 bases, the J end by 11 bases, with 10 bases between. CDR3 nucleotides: TGTGCCAGTAGTATAGATACAGGGACGGCTTTCTTT. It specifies CASSIDTGTAFF. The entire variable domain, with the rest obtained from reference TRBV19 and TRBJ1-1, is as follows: DGGITQSPKYLFRKEGQNVTLSCEQNLNHDAMYWYRQDPGQGLRLIYYSQIVNDFQKGDIAEGYSVSREKKESFPLTVTSAQKNPTAFYLCASSIDTGTAFFGQGTRLTVV.

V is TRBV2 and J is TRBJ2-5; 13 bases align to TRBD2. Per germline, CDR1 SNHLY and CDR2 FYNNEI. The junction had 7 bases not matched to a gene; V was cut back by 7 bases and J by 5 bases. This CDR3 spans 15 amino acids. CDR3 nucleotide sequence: TGTGCCAGCACTATCTTACTAGCGGGAGGGGAGACCCAGTACTTC. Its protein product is CASTILLAGGETQYF.

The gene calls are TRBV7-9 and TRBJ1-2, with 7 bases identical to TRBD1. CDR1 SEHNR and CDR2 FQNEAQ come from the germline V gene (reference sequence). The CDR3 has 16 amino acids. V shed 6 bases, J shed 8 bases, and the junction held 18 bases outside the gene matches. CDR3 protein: CASRPGRDSLGFGYTF. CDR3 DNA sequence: TGTGCCAGCAGGCCCGGCCGGGACAGTCTGGGGTTCGGCTACACCTTC.

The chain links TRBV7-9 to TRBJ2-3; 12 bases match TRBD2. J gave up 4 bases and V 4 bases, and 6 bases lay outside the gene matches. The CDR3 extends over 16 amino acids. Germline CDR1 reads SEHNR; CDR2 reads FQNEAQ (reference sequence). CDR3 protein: CASSSPTSGGPDTQYF. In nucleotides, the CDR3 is TGTGCCAGCAGCTCACCGACTAGCGGGGGCCCAGATACGCAGTATTTT.

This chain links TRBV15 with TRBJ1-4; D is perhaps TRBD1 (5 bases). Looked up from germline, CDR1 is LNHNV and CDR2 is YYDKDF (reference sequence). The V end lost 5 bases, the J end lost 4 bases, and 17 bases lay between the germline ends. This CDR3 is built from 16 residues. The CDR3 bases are TGTGCCACCAGCCGGGGGGGGGAAGGTGGTAATGAAAAACTGTTTTTT. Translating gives CATSRGGEGGNEKLFF.

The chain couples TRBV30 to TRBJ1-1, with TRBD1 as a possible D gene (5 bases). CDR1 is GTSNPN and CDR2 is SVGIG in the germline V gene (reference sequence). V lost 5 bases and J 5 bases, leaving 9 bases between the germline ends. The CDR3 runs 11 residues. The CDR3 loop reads CAWDGGTEAFF. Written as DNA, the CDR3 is TGTGCCTGGGATGGGGGAACTGAAGCTTTCTTT.

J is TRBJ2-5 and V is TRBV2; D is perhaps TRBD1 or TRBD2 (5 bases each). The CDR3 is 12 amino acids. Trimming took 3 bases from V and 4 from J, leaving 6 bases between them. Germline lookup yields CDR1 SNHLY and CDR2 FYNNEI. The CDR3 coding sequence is TGTGCCAGCAGTGATGGGGGAGAGACCCAGTACTTC. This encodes CASSDGGETQYF.

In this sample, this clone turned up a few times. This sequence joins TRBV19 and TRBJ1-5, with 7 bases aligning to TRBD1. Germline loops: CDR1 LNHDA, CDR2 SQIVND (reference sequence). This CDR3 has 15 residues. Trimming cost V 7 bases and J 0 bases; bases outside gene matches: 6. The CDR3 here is CASTKTGISNQPQHF. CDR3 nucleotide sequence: TGTGCCAGTACCAAGACAGGGATTAGCAATCAGCCCCAGCATTTT. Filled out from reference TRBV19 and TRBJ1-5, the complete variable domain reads DGGITQSPKYLFRKEGQNVTLSCEQNLNHDAMYWYRQDPGQGLRLIYYSQIVNDFQKGDIAEGYSVSREKKESFPLTVTSAQKNPTAFYLCASTKTGISNQPQHFGDGTRLSIL.

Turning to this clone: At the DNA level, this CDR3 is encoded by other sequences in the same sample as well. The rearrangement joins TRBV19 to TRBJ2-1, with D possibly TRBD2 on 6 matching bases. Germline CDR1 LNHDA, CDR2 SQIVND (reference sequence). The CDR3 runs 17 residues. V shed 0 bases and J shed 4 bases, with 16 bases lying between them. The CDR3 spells CASSIDLELAGYNEQFF. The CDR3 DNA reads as TGTGCCAGTAGTATAGATCTGGAACTAGCTGGATACAATGAGCAGTTCTTC.

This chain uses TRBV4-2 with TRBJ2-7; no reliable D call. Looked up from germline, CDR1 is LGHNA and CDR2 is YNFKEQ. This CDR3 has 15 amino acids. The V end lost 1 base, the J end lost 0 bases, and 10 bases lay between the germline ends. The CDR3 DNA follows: TGTGCCAGCAGCCAAGGCTTATCGGCCTCCTACGAGCAGTACTTC. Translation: CASSQGLSASYEQYF.

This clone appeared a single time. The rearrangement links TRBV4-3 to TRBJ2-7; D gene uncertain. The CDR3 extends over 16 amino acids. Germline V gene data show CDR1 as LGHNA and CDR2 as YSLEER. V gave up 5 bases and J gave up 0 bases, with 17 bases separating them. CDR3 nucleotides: TGCGCCAGCAGCAAAAGTAATCCAGCATTCTCCTACGAGCAGTACTTC. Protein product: CASSKSNPAFSYEQYF.